Listed below are T cell receptor beta chains from one sample, sequenced in a study of blood T cell repertoires in COVID-19. The data were produced by immunoSEQ multiplex PCR, yet TCRdb's version contains in-frame clones alone and is incomplete. The sample lists some 50,000 clones, about 90% occurring once. Sequencing was performed on peripheral blood. The source of these receptors is a man aged 65-85 years with active COVID-19. Each CDR3 is given with its conserved first and last residue. D genes are given only for firm matches. Expanded clones get a size class; other rows say once, few or many, or leave the size out.

size	V	D	J	CDR3	DNA
NA	TRBV2	TRBD1	TRBJ2-5	CASKRDRGYQETQYF	TGTGCCAGCAAAAGGGACAGGGGATATCAAGAGACCCAGTACTTC
NA	TRBV5-1	NA	TRBJ1-6	CASSLDLYSPLHF	TGCGCCAGCAGCTTGGATCTATACTCACCCCTCCACTTT
NA	TRBV6-1	TRBD2	TRBJ2-1	CASSDGTSREQFF	TGTGCCAGCAGTGACGGGACTAGTCGAGAGCAGTTCTTC
NA	TRBV12-3/TRBV12-4	NA	TRBJ1-5	CASSFLDQPQHF	TGTGCCAGCAGTTTTTTAGATCAGCCCCAGCATTTT
NA	TRBV7-3	NA	TRBJ2-3	CASSPGQGSTDTQYF	TGTGCCAGCAGTCCCGGACAAGGGAGCACAGATACGCAGTATTTT
NA	TRBV5-1	TRBD1	TRBJ1-1	CASSLVPGGTEAFF	TGCGCCAGCAGCTTGGTTCCAGGGGGCACTGAAGCTTTCTTT
NA	TRBV5-5	TRBD1	TRBJ1-5	CASSLAQGAYIGQPQHF	TGTGCCAGCAGCTTGGCCCAGGGGGCTTACATCGGACAGCCCCAGCATTTT
NA	TRBV5-1	TRBD2	TRBJ2-5	CASSLGLADQETQYF	TGCGCCAGCAGCTTGGGACTAGCAGACCAAGAGACCCAGTACTTC
NA	TRBV7-2	TRBD1	TRBJ1-1	CASSSRGRNTEAFF	TGTGCCAGCAGCTCAAGGGGGCGGAACACTGAAGCTTTCTTT
few	TRBV9	NA	TRBJ2-7	CASSVSHYSYEQYF	TGTGCCAGCAGCGTATCACATTACTCCTACGAGCAGTACTTC
NA	TRBV5-8	TRBD1	TRBJ2-7	CASSLAGQGLDEQYF	TGTGCCAGCAGCTTGGCAGGACAGGGATTAGACGAGCAGTACTTC
few	TRBV4-2	NA	TRBJ2-2	CASSQGAGENTGELFF	TGTGCCAGCAGCCAAGGGGCAGGGGAAAACACCGGGGAGCTGTTTTTT
NA	TRBV5-4	TRBD1	TRBJ2-1	CASSPGQGAYNEQFF	TGTGCCAGCAGCCCGGGACAGGGAGCCTACAATGAGCAGTTCTTC
NA	TRBV21-1	NA	TRBJ1-4	CASSKGSWGAKLFF	TGTGCCAGCAGCAAAGGTTCGTGGGGCGCCAAACTGTTTTTT
NA	TRBV5-1	TRBD1	TRBJ1-1	CASSSSGTVSTEAFF	TGCGCCAGCAGCTCCTCCGGGACAGTGAGCACTGAAGCTTTCTTT
NA	TRBV5-1	NA	TRBJ2-3	CASSSGGLYTDTQYF	TGCGCCAGCAGCTCAGGGGGGCTTTACACAGATACGCAGTATTTT
NA	TRBV20-1	NA	TRBJ1-1	CSASRETRITEAFF	TGCAGTGCTAGTCGGGAAACGCGGATCACTGAAGCTTTCTTT
NA	TRBV2	TRBD1	TRBJ2-7	CASRPGQLTYEQYF	TGTGCCAGCAGGCCGGGACAGCTGACCTACGAGCAGTACTTC
NA	TRBV5-4	TRBD2	TRBJ2-7	CASSHGLAGEYEQYF	TGTGCCAGCAGCCACGGACTAGCGGGGGAGTACGAGCAGTACTTC
NA	TRBV3-1/TRBV3-2	TRBD1	TRBJ2-2	CASSRLDRGQTGELFF	TGTGCCAGCAGCCGACTCGACAGGGGGCAGACCGGGGAGCTGTTTTTT
once	TRBV6-5	NA	TRBJ2-6	CASSHSSGANVLTF	TGTGCCAGCAGTCATAGCTCTGGGGCCAACGTCCTGACTTTC
NA	TRBV5-3	NA	TRBJ2-1	CAGRRTGTPLLVGFF	TGTGCCGGAAGACGTACCGGGACACCACTTCTAGTTGGGTTCTTC
NA	TRBV6-1	NA	TRBJ2-3	CASSEYPSTDTQYF	TGTGCCAGCAGTGAATATCCTAGCACAGATACGCAGTATTTT
NA	TRBV28	TRBD1	TRBJ1-5	CASSPLGTARVHQPQHF	TGTGCCAGCAGTCCCCTCGGGACAGCCCGAGTCCATCAGCCCCAGCATTTT
NA	TRBV4-1	NA	TRBJ1-6	CASSQDLDAGALNSPLHF	TGCGCCAGCAGCCAAGATCTAGACGCGGGGGCCCTGAATTCACCCCTCCACTTT
NA	TRBV6-5	TRBD1	TRBJ2-7	CASRPGQGVNEQYF	TGTGCCAGCAGACCGGGACAGGGGGTAAACGAGCAGTACTTC
NA	TRBV7-3	TRBD1	TRBJ2-6	CASSSSGQGLYGANVLTF	TGTGCCAGCAGCTCCTCGGGACAGGGGCTCTATGGGGCCAACGTCCTGACTTTC
NA	TRBV3-1/TRBV3-2	NA	TRBJ1-3	CASSRAKGNTIYF	TGTGCCAGCAGCCGAGCTAAGGGAAACACCATATATTTT
NA	TRBV3-1/TRBV3-2	NA	TRBJ2-2	CASTRRGSGELFF	TGTGCCAGCACCCGACGGGGGTCCGGGGAGCTGTTTTTT
NA	TRBV4-1	NA	TRBJ2-5	CASSRSTRGGETQYF	TGCGCCAGCAGCCGATCCACCCGGGGTGGGGAGACCCAGTACTTC
NA	TRBV6-5	TRBD2	TRBJ2-2	CASSYLIRAGAGELFF	TGTGCCAGCAGTTACTTGATTCGGGCGGGGGCCGGGGAGCTGTTTTTT
few	TRBV10-3	TRBD2	TRBJ2-7	CAISGGGYEQYF	TGTGCCATCAGTGGGGGAGGGTACGAGCAGTACTTC
NA	TRBV28	NA	TRBJ1-4	CASSLDPRGYEKLFF	TGTGCCAGCAGTTTAGACCCCCGGGGTTACGAAAAACTGTTTTTT
NA	TRBV7-9	TRBD1	TRBJ2-1	CASSSPGQGLSSYNEQFF	TGTGCCAGCAGCTCACCGGGACAGGGGTTAAGCTCCTACAATGAGCAGTTCTTC
NA	TRBV7-9	TRBD2	TRBJ2-2	CASSFKRGATGELFF	TGTGCCAGCAGCTTTAAGCGGGGAGCTACCGGGGAGCTGTTTTTT
once	TRBV28	TRBD1	TRBJ1-5	CASSDGQANQPQHF	TGTGCCAGCAGTGATGGACAGGCGAATCAGCCCCAGCATTTT
NA	TRBV9	NA	TRBJ2-1	CASSVEVGNNEQFF	TGTGCCAGCAGCGTAGAAGTCGGGAACAATGAGCAGTTCTTC
NA	TRBV10-3	NA	TRBJ2-7	CAISESSRDEQYF	TGTGCCATCAGTGAGTCGTCTCGGGACGAGCAGTACTTC
NA	TRBV2	NA	TRBJ1-6	CASSGHNVMGISPLHF	TGTGCCAGCAGTGGGCACAACGTCATGGGCATTTCACCCCTCCACTTT
NA	TRBV18	NA	TRBJ2-7	CASSLDPGGSEQYF	TGTGCCAGCTCACTCGACCCAGGGGGGTCGGAACAGTACTTC
once	TRBV28	NA	TRBJ1-1	CASSRYEATGAFF	TGTGCCAGCAGCCGTTATGAAGCAACAGGGGCTTTCTTT